Following are 16 T cell receptor beta chains from one sample sequenced in a study of CD8+ T cells in alopecia areata. Extracted from the samples, RNA was reverse transcribed into cDNA to serve as the sequencing template. Some clones are missing from TCRdb's copy, which holds only in-frame ones; the method was immunoSEQ multiplex PCR. The repertoire includes 150,000 or so clones, around 60% of them detected once, and around 6% sits in the top ten. The specimen comprised CD4+ T cells sorted from blood, sampled at week 0. Source of these receptors: a human donor with alopecia areata.

This clone was observed once. The rearrangement uses TRBV7-2 and TRBJ2-5; TRBD1 is a possible D gene (5 bases). CDR1 and CDR2 (germline): SGHTA, FQGNSA. The CDR3 runs 15 residues. Between the trimmed V and J ends, which lost 0 bases and 1 base, there was a span of 9 bases. The CDR3: CASSLAGQPQETQYF. The CDR3 DNA reads as TGTGCCAGCAGCTTAGCGGGGCAGCCCCAAGAGACCCAGTACTTC.

This clone came up a few times. The rearrangement uses TRBV18 and TRBJ2-7, with D maybe TRBD2 (6 bases). The germline gives CDR1 KGHSH, CDR2 LQKENI. This CDR3 contains 14 residues. The V end lost 3 bases, the J end lost 9 bases, and 18 bases lay between the germline ends. Written as DNA, the CDR3 is TGTGCCAGCTCACCTGGGACTTCATCCTCGGGGCAGTACTTC. This gives the protein CASSPGTSSSGQYF.

This clone was observed a handful of times. The chain uses TRBV5-1 and TRBJ1-1; 9 bases map to TRBD1. Germline V gene data show CDR1 as SGHRS and CDR2 as YFSETQ. The CDR3 totals 15 residues. V lost 4 bases, J lost 1 base, and 5 bases stayed unmatched. DNA for the CDR3: TGCGCCAGCAGCCGGACAGGGGACACGAACACTGAAGCTTTCTTT. Translated, it gives CASSRTGDTNTEAFF.

The chain joins TRBV18 to TRBJ2-3, with 9 bases that match TRBD2. The length of the CDR3 is 17 residues. V was clipped by 6 bases and J by 3 bases; unmatched bases: 13. Per germline, CDR1 KGHSH and CDR2 LQKENI. Here the CDR3 reads CASSPNQPSGGTDTQYF. In DNA, the CDR3 is TGTGCCAGCTCCCCCAACCAGCCCAGCGGGGGGACAGATACGCAGTATTTT. Full variable domain (rest looked up from reference TRBV18 and TRBJ2-3): NAGVMQNPRHLVRRRGQEARLRCSPMKGHSHVYWYRQLPEEGLKFMVYLQKENIIDESGMPKERFSAEFPKEGPSILRIQQVVRGDSAAYFCASSPNQPSGGTDTQYFGPGTRLTVL.

The J gene is TRBJ2-7, the V gene TRBV7-9; D is ambiguous. V was trimmed by 1 base and J by 1 base, leaving 8 bases between them. From germline, CDR1 is SEHNR and CDR2 FQNEAQ (reference sequence). This CDR3 has 14 residues. The CDR3 reads CASSLEGRSYEQYF. DNA of the CDR3: TGTGCCAGCAGCTTAGAAGGCAGGTCCTACGAGCAGTACTTC.

The chain joins TRBV5-1 to TRBJ1-2; unclear D gene. The CDR3 length is 14 residues. V lost 4 bases and J 3 bases, leaving 13 bases between the germline ends. Germline CDR1 reads SGHRS; CDR2 reads YFSETQ. The CDR3 DNA sequence: TGCGCCAGCAGCCGGGAATCCTTATACTATGGCTACACCTTC. This sequence encodes CASSRESLYYGYTF.

This chain uses TRBV29-1 with TRBJ2-5; possibly TRBD1 for D (5 bases). The CDR3 loop spans 15 amino acids. Germline V gene data show CDR1 as SQVTM and CDR2 as ANQGSEA. V dropped 0 bases and J dropped 5 bases, with 16 bases sitting between them. CDR3 sequence: CSVEDRRTTLETQYF. The DNA for the CDR3 is TGCAGCGTTGAAGATCGAAGGACAACCCTGGAGACCCAGTACTTC.

The gene calls are TRBV10-3 and TRBJ2-3; 8 bases are shared with TRBD1. Germline-derived CDR1 and CDR2 are ENHRY and SYGVKD. The V and J ends lost 4 bases and 1 base, in that order; junction bases with no gene match: 1. The CDR3 spans 14 residues. The CDR3 region has the DNA TGTGCCATCAGTGGACAGGGGCGCACAGATACGCAGTATTTT. Protein: CAISGQGRTDTQYF.

The CDR3 sequence is CASSRQGISGQPQHF. CDR3 coding DNA: TGTGCCAGCTCACGACAGGGGATAAGCGGCCAGCCCCAGCATTTT. The chain couples TRBV18 to TRBJ1-5; TRBD1 matches 8 bases. There are 15 residues in the CDR3. CDR1 and CDR2 (germline): KGHSH, LQKENI. Losses at the gene ends were 4 bases for V and 7 bases for J; bases not matched to a gene: 9.

This clone was seen a few times. The chain employs TRBV5-1 and TRBJ2-6; no clear D gene. The germline gives CDR1 SGHRS, CDR2 YFSETQ. Trimming pared 4 bases from V and 0 bases from J, leaving 5 bases between. The CDR3 contains 14 residues. CDR3 bases: TGCGCCAGCAGCATCCGCTCTGGGGCCAACGTCCTGACTTTC. It yields the protein CASSIRSGANVLTF.

This chain joins TRBV7-2 and TRBJ1-5, with a tentative D call TRBD1 (6 bases). V lost 5 bases to trimming and J lost 6 bases, with 17 bases between them. Germline assignment: CDR1 SGHTA and CDR2 FQGNSA. CDR3 length: 15 residues. The CDR3 sequence is CASSPSGTFSQPQHF. CDR3 DNA: TGTGCCAGCAGCCCCTCCGGGACATTTAGTCAGCCCCAGCATTTT.

The rearrangement joins TRBV2 to TRBJ2-7; 9 bases match TRBD1. Per germline, CDR1 SNHLY and CDR2 FYNNEI. This CDR3 region has 15 residues. V trimming: 6 bases; J trimming: 5 bases; junction bases outside the gene matches: 11. CDR3: CASRRTGTGPNEQYF. CDR3 coding DNA: TGTGCCAGCAGAAGGACCGGGACAGGGCCAAACGAGCAGTACTTC.

This chain links TRBV29-1 with TRBJ1-1; 7 nucleotides line up with TRBD1. Trimming removed 7 bases from V and 0 bases from J; junction bases left unmatched: 2. There are 12 residues in the CDR3. CDR1 is SQVTM and CDR2 is ANQGSEA in the germline V gene. The chain's CDR3 is CSAGQVNTEAFF. Written as DNA, the CDR3 is TGCAGCGCAGGACAGGTGAACACTGAAGCTTTCTTT.

The J gene is TRBJ1-1, the V gene TRBV10-3, with D possibly matching TRBD1 (6 bases). This CDR3 is built from 15 residues. Germline CDR1 ENHRY, CDR2 SYGVKD. Trimming stripped 5 bases from V and 2 bases from J, with 15 bases between. The CDR3 spells CAISQGSPVNTEAFF. The CDR3 DNA reads TGTGCCATCAGTCAGGGGTCCCCTGTAAACACTGAAGCTTTCTTT.

This clone was observed a single time. The chain carries TRBV5-6 and TRBJ2-7; 7 positions match TRBD1. The CDR3 spans 13 residues. Trimming took 1 base from V and 4 from J; bases not matched to a gene: 2. CDR1 is SGHDT, CDR2 YYEEEE, per germline. CDR3 bases: TGTGCCAGCAGCTTGTCGACAGGGTACGAGCAGTACTTC. Its translation is CASSLSTGYEQYF.

The chain uses TRBV7-2 and TRBJ2-5; D perhaps matches TRBD1 (6 bases). V lost 6 bases and J 3 bases, leaving 17 bases between the germline ends. The CDR3 spans 15 residues. Germline V gene sequence: CDR1 SGHTA, CDR2 FQGNSA. Written as DNA, the CDR3 is TGTGCCAGCAGTCGAGACGTTGGACAGAAAGAGACCCAGTACTTC. Protein sequence: CASSRDVGQKETQYF.